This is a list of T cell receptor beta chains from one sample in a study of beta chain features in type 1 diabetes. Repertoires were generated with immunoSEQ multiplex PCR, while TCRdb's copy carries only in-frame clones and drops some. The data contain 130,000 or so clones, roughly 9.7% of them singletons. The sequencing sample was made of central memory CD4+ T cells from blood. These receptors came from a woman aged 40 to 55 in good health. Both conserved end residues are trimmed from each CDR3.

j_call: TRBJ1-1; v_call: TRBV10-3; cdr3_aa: AISAGGLNTEAF
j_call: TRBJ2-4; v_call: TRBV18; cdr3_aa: ASSSTSGGIKNIQY
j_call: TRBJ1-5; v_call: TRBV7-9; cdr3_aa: ASSHDRGPGQPQH
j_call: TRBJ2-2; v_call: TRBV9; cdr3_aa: ASSVATRVSNTGELF
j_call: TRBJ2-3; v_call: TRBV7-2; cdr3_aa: ASIAGGGTDTQY
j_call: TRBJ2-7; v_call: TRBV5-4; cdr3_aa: ASSWTVSYEQY
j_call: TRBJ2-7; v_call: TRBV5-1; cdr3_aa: ASSSGTSSYEQY
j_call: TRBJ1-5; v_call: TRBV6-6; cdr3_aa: ASSPTGGSQPQH
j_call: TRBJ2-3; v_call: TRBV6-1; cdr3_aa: ASSEAPGGSDTQY
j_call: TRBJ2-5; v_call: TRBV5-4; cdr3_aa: ASSIRSISGGQETQY
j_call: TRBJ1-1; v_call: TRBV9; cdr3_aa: ASSLDGGQNAF
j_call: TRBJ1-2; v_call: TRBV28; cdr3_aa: ASSQIVQAGIDGYT
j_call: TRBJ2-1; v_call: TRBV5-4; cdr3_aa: ASSLGGLNNEQF
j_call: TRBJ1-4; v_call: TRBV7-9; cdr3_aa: ASIVGTGDEKLF
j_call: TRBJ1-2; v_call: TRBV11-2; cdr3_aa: ASSLSTGAEGYT
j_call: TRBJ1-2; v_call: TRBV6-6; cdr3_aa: ASRSGEIGYGYT
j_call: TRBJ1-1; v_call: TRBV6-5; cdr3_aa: ASSYEGRTEAF
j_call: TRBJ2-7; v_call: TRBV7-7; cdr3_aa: ASSSYPGGAVSEQY
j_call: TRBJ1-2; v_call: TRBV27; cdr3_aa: ASSSGPRLGYT
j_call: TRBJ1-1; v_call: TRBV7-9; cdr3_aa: ASSPTGPTEAF
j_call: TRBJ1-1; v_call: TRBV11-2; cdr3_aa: ASSLERGFYTEAF
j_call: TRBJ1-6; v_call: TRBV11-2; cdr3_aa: ASSLPLGGRAYNSPLH
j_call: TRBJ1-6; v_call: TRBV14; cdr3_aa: ASSQTRESPLH
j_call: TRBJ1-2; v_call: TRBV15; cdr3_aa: ATSRVETTDGYT
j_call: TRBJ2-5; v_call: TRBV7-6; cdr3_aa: ASSLLGLVVGQETQY
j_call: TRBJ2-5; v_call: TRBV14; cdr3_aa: ASSLWGEETQY
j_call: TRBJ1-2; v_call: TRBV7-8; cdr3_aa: ASSAMGQGADYGYT
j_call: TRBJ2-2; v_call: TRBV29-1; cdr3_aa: SVGHRGPGELF
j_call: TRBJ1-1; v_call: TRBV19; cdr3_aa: ASSTNRDYMNTEAF
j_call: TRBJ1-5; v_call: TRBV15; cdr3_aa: ATSRDQGADGQPQH
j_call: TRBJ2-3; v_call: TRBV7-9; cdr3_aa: ASSARQRTDTQY
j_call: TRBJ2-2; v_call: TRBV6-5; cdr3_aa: ASSYKTSVNTGELF
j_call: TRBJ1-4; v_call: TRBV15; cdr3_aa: ATSRDRPGEKLF
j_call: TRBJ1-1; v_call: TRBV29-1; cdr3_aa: SVGRAGGQNTEAF
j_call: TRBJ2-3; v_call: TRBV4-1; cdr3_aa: ASSQDPVTSGGTDTQY
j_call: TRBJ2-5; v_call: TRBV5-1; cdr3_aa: ASSPSTGALSTQY
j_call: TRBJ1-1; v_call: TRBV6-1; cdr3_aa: ASRGQAEAF
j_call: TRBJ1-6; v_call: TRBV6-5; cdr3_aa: ASSRQGYDSPLH
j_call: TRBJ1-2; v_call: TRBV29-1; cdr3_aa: SVSRTTGQRGYT
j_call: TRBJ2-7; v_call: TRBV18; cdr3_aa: ASSAANYEQY
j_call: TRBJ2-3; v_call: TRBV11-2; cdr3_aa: ASSSIRGLRDTQY
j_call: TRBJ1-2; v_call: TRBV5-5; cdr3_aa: ASSLTGKSSSNYGYT